A selection of T cell receptor beta chains follows, all from one sample in a study of glioma-infiltrating T cells. TCRdb re-called the multiplex PCR reads with MiXCR, one entry per CDR3 protein. This table holds some 150,000 distinct CDR3 sequences, more than 35% found once. Sequencing was performed on glioma tissue, nonneoplastic brain tissue, or PBMCs (not recorded which). The receptors were gathered from a human donor with low-grade glioma or glioblastoma, undergoing nonglioma brain surgery, or in good health (not recorded which). CDR3s include the opening cysteine and the closing phenylalanine or tryptophan. D genes are given only for firm matches. The size field is filled for only some rows; it gives once, few, many or a size class.

d_call,v_call,j_call,clone_size,cdr3_nt,cdr3_aa
TRBD1,TRBV29-1,TRBJ2-3,.,TGCAGCGTTATTCTGACAGGGTCGCAGTATTTT,CSVILTGSQYF
.,TRBV20-1,TRBJ2-3,.,TGCAGTGCCGGCGATCTGAGTAGCACAGATACGCAGTATTTT,CSAGDLSSTDTQYF
.,TRBV6-1,TRBJ1-5,few,TGTGCCAGCACCCTCAACGGGGCGGGGAGCAATCAGCCCCAGCATTTT,CASTLNGAGSNQPQHF
.,TRBV6-2/TRBV6-3,TRBJ1-6,.,TGTGCCAGCAGTTATTCCACCGGGACACCCCTCCACTTT,CASSYSTGTPLHF
.,TRBV20-1,TRBJ2-1,.,TGCAGTGCTAGGATAGCGTCTAAAGGCGAGCAGTTCTTC,CSARIASKGEQFF
TRBD2,TRBV7-6,TRBJ2-1,.,TGTGCCAGCAGCTTAGGGACTAGCGGGGTGAATGAGCAGTTCTTC,CASSLGTSGVNEQFF
TRBD1,TRBV5-1,TRBJ2-1,.,TGCGCCAGCAGCTTGAGGGGGCGGACCAGTGAGCAGTTCTTC,CASSLRGRTSEQFF
TRBD2,TRBV7-2,TRBJ2-5,few,TGTGCCAGCACCCTAGCGGCCCAAGAGACCCAGTACTTC,CASTLAAQETQYF
.,TRBV6-2/TRBV6-3,TRBJ1-1,.,TGTGCCAGCAGTTACTCCACTTCTGGACCGAAGAACACTGAAGCTTTCTTT,CASSYSTSGPKNTEAFF
.,TRBV6-1,TRBJ2-1,many,TGTGCCAGCAGCAAGGGGGACAATGAGCAGTTCTTC,CASSKGDNEQFF
.,TRBV6-2/TRBV6-3,TRBJ2-3,.,TGTGCCAGCAGGGGGGGTGCGGATACGCAGTATTTT,CASRGGADTQYF
.,TRBV6-2/TRBV6-3,TRBJ2-7,.,TGTGCCAGCAGTTACAACGTACAGGTTACAGGCGAGCAGTACTTC,CASSYNVQVTGEQYF
.,TRBV12-3/TRBV12-4,TRBJ2-1,.,TGTGCCAGCAGTTTAAACCGGAATGAGCAGTTCTTC,CASSLNRNEQFF
TRBD1,TRBV7-3,TRBJ2-3,.,TGTGCCAGCAGCTCACAGGGGTACTACGCAGATACGCAGTATTTT,CASSSQGYYADTQYF
.,TRBV6-1,TRBJ1-4,few,TGTGCCAGCAGTGGGACACCAGGGGAAAAACTGTTTTTT,CASSGTPGEKLFF
TRBD1,TRBV6-2/TRBV6-3,TRBJ2-2,.,TGTGCCACAGGGGGCCAGTACACCGGGGAGCTGTTTTTT,CATGGQYTGELFF
.,TRBV20-1,TRBJ1-2,.,TGCAGTGCTTCGGGACCTCATGGCTACACCTTC,CSASGPHGYTF
TRBD2,TRBV20-1,TRBJ2-1,.,TGCAGTGCGCAAAGCGGGAGTGCAGGGAATGAGCAGTTCTTC,CSAQSGSAGNEQFF
TRBD1,TRBV19,TRBJ1-4,.,TGTGCCAGTAGTGCCGACAGGGACTGGCATGAAAAACTGTTTTTT,CASSADRDWHEKLFF
.,TRBV7-6,TRBJ2-5,few,TGTGCCAGCAGCCCCCGACAGTCTCAAGAGACCCAGTACTTC,CASSPRQSQETQYF
TRBD2,TRBV2,TRBJ2-5,.,TGTGCCAGCCGACGGACTAGCGGGGTTATGCAAGAGACCCAGTACTTC,CASRRTSGVMQETQYF
.,TRBV12-3/TRBV12-4,TRBJ2-1,.,TGTGCCAGCAGACCAAGACAGCCTATTAGCCCCCATGAGCAGTTCTTC,CASRPRQPISPHEQFF